This T cell receptor beta chain was obtained from a study of T cells after yellow fever vaccination. Study context: In the case of low-cell-number fractions, SMART-Seq v4 Ultra Low Input was used for preparation. Findings of the study overall: Shared CD4/CD8 clonotypes were a small share, likely from convergent recombination. Post-booster reappearance was seen for most primary-vaccination clones (96% CD4, roughly 86% CD8).

A 5'RACE template-switching step, the method used to make TCR cDNA, added a universal primer site and UMIs. TCRdb independently ran MiXCR on the 5' RACE reads; one entry per CDR3 protein. Of under 250,000 distinct CDR3 sequences in the sample, 6.9% were seen once. This clonotype has at least ten counts. What it binds is unknown. This CDR3 contains 12 residues. Trimming pared 4 bases from V and 0 bases from J, leaving 4 bases between. The germline CDR1 and CDR2 sequences are MNHEY and SVGEGT. The V and J genes are TRBV6-2 or TRBV6-3 and TRBJ2-7, with D hard to call. Sequences were derived from CD4+ T cells sorted from PBMCs, sampled 15 days after the yellow fever booster vaccination. The receptor was derived from a man aged 25 to 40 who received the YFV17D yellow fever vaccine. CDR3 bases: TGTGCCAGCAGTTCCACCTCCTACGAGCAGTACTTC. Translated: CASSSTSYEQYF.